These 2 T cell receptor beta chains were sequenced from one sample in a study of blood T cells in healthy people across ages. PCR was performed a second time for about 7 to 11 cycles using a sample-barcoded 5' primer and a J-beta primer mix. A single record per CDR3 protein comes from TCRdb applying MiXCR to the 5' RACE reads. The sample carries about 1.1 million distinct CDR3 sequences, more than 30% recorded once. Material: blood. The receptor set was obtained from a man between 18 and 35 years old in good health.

The CDR3 sequence is CASSQAFMNTEAFF. The CDR3 coding sequence is TGTGCCAGCAGCCAAGCATTCATGAACACTGAAGCTTTCTTT. The genes are TRBV3-1 and TRBJ1-1; D gene unclear. Trimming cost V 1 base and J 0 bases, with 6 bases left between them. This CDR3 is built from 14 residues. The V gene's germline CDR1 is LGHDT and CDR2 YNNKEL (reference sequence).

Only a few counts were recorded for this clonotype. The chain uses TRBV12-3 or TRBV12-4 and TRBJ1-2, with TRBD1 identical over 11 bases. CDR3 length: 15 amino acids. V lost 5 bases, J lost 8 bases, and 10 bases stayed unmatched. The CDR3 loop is CASSAPGQGGGGYTF. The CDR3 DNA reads TGTGCCAGCAGTGCCCCGGGACAGGGGGGCGGAGGCTACACCTTC.